This T cell receptor beta chain was documented in a study of cytomegalovirus exposure and HLA in healthy donors (dated by TCRdb to about 2017). The study in broad terms: According to a later analysis, one platform produced both the 100 to 150 validation repertoires and the 620 or so repertoires of the first cohort. In addition to the first cohort of around 670 subjects, a separate validation cohort of 120 different subjects was used. The study combined high-throughput TCR immunosequencing, statistical association of individual TCRs with disease status, and machine learning to predict cytomegalovirus infection status. The aim of the study was to test whether cataloging public T cell receptors could identify signatures of past pathogen exposure.

CDR1 and CDR2, per the germline V gene, are MDHEN and SYDVKM. The CDR3 goes from the cysteine to the phenylalanine over 19 residues. CDR3 DNA only is kept here, 57 bases in frame from base 1. Relative to germline, V is missing 7 bases and J is missing 1 base, with 21 bases of the junction outside any gene match. Receptor amplification or capture employed the immunoSEQ multiplex PCR assay. In the source study's methods: A statistical classification framework was built to diagnose cytomegalovirus status from the catalog of TCR beta chain sequences. TCRdb mirrors the immuneACCESS table, restricted to in-frame sequences. Some clones are absent from its copies; in checked studies, under half trace to an unresolved V gene, and the reason for the others is unknown. That table is the source of V, J and clone size, and D and trimming were worked out from the DNA. Here the sample has a few hundred thousand clones; 70% to 90% occur a single time. 0.7% to 0.85% of the sample lies in the top ten.

Donors formed part of the validation cohort, which comprised approximately 130 subjects and was distinct from the first cohort of under 750 subjects. Concerning this clone: Its binding antigen is unknown. Base quality data are lacking; no much larger clone is found one base away.

What the work shows at the level of the full study, not this receptor alone: Three of the identified cytomegalovirus-associated TCR beta chains were confirmed in vitro to be specific for cytomegalovirus antigens. All 120 or so repertoires were used to score co-occurrence in the validation cohort in a later analysis, because that analysis had no HLA typing for the cohort. The classifier was reported to diagnose cytomegalovirus status with high specificity and sensitivity in both the original cohort and the validation cohort. Of the cluster scores, 90% to 95% were above 0 in a later analysis, which found that TCRs clustered in the first cohort also tended to co-occur in the 90 to 150 validation repertoires. Most TCR sequences were observed very rarely across donors, whereas some public TCRs were present in many individuals. It was suggested by the authors that the approach could potentially be generalized to other disease states and immunological phenotypes. The study listed 164 TCR beta chains as associated with cytomegalovirus.

Rearrangement joined TRBV28 to TRBJ1-1; 7 bases in between match TRBD1. The sequence was obtained from a woman between 18 and 29 years old in good health and CMV-seronegative. Material for sequencing was PBMCs. CDR3 region: CASKETGTIFDSRNTEAFF. At the DNA level, the sequence is TGTGCCAGCAAGGAGACAGGGACAATTTTTGACAGTCGGAACACTGAAGCTTTCTTT. Reference TRBV28 and TRBJ1-1 proteins supply the regions before and after the CDR3; the full variable domain is: DVKVTQSSRYLVKRTGEKVFLECVQDMDHENMFWYRQDPGLGLRLIYFSYDVKMKEKGDIPEGYSVSREKKERFSLILESASTNQTSMYLCASKETGTIFDSRNTEAFFGQGTRLTVV.